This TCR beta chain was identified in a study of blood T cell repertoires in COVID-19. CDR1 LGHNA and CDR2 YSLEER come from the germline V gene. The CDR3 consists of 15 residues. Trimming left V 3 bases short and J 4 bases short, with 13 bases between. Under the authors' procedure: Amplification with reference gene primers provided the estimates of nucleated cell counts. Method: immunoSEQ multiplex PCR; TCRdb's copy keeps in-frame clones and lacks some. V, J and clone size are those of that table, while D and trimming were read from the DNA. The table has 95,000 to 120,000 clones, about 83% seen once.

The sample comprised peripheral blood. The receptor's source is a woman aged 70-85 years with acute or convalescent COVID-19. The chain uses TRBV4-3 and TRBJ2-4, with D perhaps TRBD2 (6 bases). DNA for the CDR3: TGCGCCAGCAGCCACTCGGGACTCGGGAAAAACATTCAGTACTTC. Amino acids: CASSHSGLGKNIQYF.